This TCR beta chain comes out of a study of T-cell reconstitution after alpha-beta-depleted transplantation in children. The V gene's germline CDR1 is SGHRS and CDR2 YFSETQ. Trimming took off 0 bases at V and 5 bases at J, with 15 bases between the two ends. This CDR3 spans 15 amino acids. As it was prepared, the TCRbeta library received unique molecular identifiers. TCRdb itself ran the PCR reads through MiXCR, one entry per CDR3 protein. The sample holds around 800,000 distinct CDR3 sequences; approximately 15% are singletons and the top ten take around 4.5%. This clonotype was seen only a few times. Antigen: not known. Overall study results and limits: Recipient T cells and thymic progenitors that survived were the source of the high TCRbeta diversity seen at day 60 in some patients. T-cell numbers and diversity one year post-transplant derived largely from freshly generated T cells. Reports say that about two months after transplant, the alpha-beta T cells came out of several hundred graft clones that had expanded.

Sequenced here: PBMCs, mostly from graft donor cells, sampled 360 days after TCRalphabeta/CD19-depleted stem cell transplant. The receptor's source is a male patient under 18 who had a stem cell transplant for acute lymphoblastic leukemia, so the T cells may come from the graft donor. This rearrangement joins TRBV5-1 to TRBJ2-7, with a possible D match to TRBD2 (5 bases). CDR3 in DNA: TGCGCCAGCAGCTTGGCAACCTTAGAGGGCGACGAGCAGTACTTC. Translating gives CASSLATLEGDEQYF.